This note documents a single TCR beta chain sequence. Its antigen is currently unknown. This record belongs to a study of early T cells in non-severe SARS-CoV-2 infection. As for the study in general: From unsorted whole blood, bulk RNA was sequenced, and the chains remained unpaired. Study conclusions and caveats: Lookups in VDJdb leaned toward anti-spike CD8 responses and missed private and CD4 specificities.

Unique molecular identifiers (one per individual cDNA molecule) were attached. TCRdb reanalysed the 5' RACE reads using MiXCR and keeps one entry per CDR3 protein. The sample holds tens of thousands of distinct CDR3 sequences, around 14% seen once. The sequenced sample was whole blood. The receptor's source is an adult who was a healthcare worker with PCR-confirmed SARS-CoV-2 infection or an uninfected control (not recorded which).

In DNA form, the CDR3 reads TGTGCCAGCAAACCCACCGCGGGGCCCTCCTACGAGCAGTACTTC. This encodes CASKPTAGPSYEQYF. The chain uses TRBV27 and TRBJ2-7; tentative D call: TRBD2 (6 bases). The germline CDR1 and CDR2 sequences are MNHEY and SMNVEV (reference sequence). The CDR3 is 15 amino acids. The V end was cut by 7 bases, the J end by 0 bases, with 16 bases between.